The T cell receptor (beta chain) described here comes from a study of T cells after yellow fever vaccination. General study findings and limits: Researchers cautioned that FACS-sorted repertoires could harbor abundant clonotypes contaminating from the bulk population. Subsequent to the booster, the majority of primary-vaccination clones reappeared (96% CD4, more than 70% CD8). Clonotypes appearing in both CD4 and CD8 compartments existed, and their share was small.

MiXCR, run by TCRdb on the 5' RACE reads, gives a single entry per CDR3 protein. The sample carries about 320,000 distinct CDR3 sequences, roughly an eighth recorded once. V was cut by 0 bases and J by 1 base, with 7 bases left in between. This CDR3 is 14 amino acids long. Per the germline V gene, CDR1 is SGHRS and CDR2 is YFSETQ. Details on this clonotype: Its antigen remains unknown.

The rearrangement joins TRBV5-1 to TRBJ2-5; D not certain. Specimen: CD4+ T cells sorted from PBMCs, collected 15 days after the yellow fever booster vaccination. The clonotype comes from a man younger than 30 who received the YFV17D yellow fever vaccine. The CDR3 DNA reads as TGCGCCAGCAGCTTGGGGGGATTCCAAGAGACCCAGTACTTC. Translating gives CASSLGGFQETQYF.